These 20 T cell receptor beta chains were sequenced from one sample in a study of cytomegalovirus exposure and HLA in healthy donors (dated by TCRdb to about 2017). The library was prepared using the immunoSEQ multiplex PCR assay. For the multiplex PCR, a mixture combining 60 forward primers for TCR Vbeta segments and 13 reverse primers for TCR Jbeta segments was used. Entries here come from immuneACCESS through TCRdb and include only in-frame sequences with V and J called. Some clones fail to appear in such tables; in the studies checked, an unresolved V gene covers under half of the shortfall, and the cause of the remainder is unknown. A total of about 150,000 clones appear in this sample, approximately 80% of them only once. The top ten hold around 13% of the sample. Sequenced: PBMCs. The receptor source for this set is a man aged 25 to 40 in good health and CMV-seropositive.

The V gene is TRBV7-2, the J gene TRBJ1-2; D remains ambiguous. Germline values: CDR1 SGHTA, CDR2 FQGNSA. There are 14 residues in the CDR3. V gave up 0 bases and J gave up 1 base, with 6 bases separating them. The CDR3 spells CASSLAIHNYGYTF. CDR3 nucleotides: TGTGCCAGCAGCTTAGCTATACATAACTATGGCTACACCTTC. Filled out from reference TRBV7-2 and TRBJ1-2, the complete variable domain reads GAGVSQSPSNKVTEKGKDVELRCDPISGHTALYWYRQSLGQGLEFLIYFQGNSAPDKSGLPSDRFSAERTGGSVSTLTIQRTQQEDSAVYLCASSLAIHNYGYTFGSGTRLTVV.

This clone came up many times. The rearrangement links TRBV6-6 to TRBJ1-1, with no clear D. Per germline, CDR1 MNHNY and CDR2 SVGAGI (reference sequence). The CDR3 sequence is 16 residues long. The germline V and J ends were trimmed by 8 bases and 1 base, with 20 bases remaining between them. CDR3 in amino acids: CASLTGPGSQNTEAFF. CDR3 in DNA: TGTGCCAGCCTTACGGGCCCTGGGAGCCAGAACACTGAAGCTTTCTTT.

CDR3 region: CASIGTEAFF. Written as DNA, the CDR3 is TGCGCCAGCATCGGCACTGAAGCTTTCTTT. The chain couples TRBV10-2 to TRBJ1-1, with D unresolved. The CDR3 has 10 residues. V was shortened by 7 bases and J by 4 bases, with 4 bases between the two germline ends. Per the germline V gene, CDR1 is WSHSY and CDR2 is SAAADI.

The chain carries TRBV6-6 and TRBJ1-2; D unresolved. Germline loops: CDR1 MNHNY, CDR2 SVGAGI (reference sequence). V lost 5 bases to trimming and J lost 7 bases, with 14 bases between them. The CDR3 loop spans 13 amino acids. The CDR3 sequence: CASSTRGVSGYTF. The CDR3 nucleotides are TGTGCCAGCAGTACCCGGGGTGTCTCTGGCTACACCTTC.

The V call is TRBV2, the J call TRBJ2-7; possibly TRBD2 for D (6 bases). This CDR3 region has 14 residues. From germline, CDR1 is SNHLY and CDR2 FYNNEI. Trimming stripped 4 bases from V and 3 bases from J, with 13 bases between. The CDR3 DNA follows: TGTGCCAGCAGTGTAGCTAGCGTCAACTACGAGCAGTACTTC. It yields the protein CASSVASVNYEQYF.

The rearrangement joins TRBV21-1 to TRBJ1-1; the tabulated D call, TRBD1, remains unverified against the DNA. TRBV21-1 is an annotated pseudogene. The CDR3 extends over 16 amino acids. The chain's CDR3 is CASSKVTGNENTEAFF. The CDR3 DNA reads as TGTGCCAGCAGCAAAGTGACAGGGAATGAGAACACTGAAGCTTTCTTT.

The rearrangement links TRBV4-1 to TRBJ1-4, with 7 nucleotides matching TRBD1. V lost 1 base, J lost 5 bases, and 4 bases stayed unmatched. In germline, CDR1 is MGHRA, CDR2 YSYEKL. CDR3 length: 15 amino acids. CDR3 region: CASSQVGTANEKLFF. The CDR3 nucleotides read TGCGCCAGCAGCCAAGTGGGGACAGCAAATGAAAAACTGTTTTTT.

The chain uses TRBV28 and TRBJ2-1; 8 bases line up with TRBD2. Germline V gene data show CDR1 as MDHEN and CDR2 as SYDVKM. V trimming: 5 bases; J trimming: 4 bases; junction bases outside the gene matches: 10. This CDR3 comprises 16 residues. CDR3 protein: CASSLLSGRRYNEQFF. DNA of the CDR3: TGTGCCAGCAGTCTATTAAGCGGGAGACGTTACAATGAGCAGTTCTTC.

This rearrangement joins TRBV18 to TRBJ2-1; 10 bases line up with TRBD1. The J segment lost 4 bases and the V segment lost 3 bases, leaving 3 bases of the junction unmatched. Germline CDR1 KGHSH, CDR2 LQKENI. The CDR3 is made up of 15 amino acids. CDR3 residues: CASSPGQGIYNEQFF. The CDR3 region has the DNA TGTGCCAGCTCACCGGGACAGGGGATATACAATGAGCAGTTCTTC.

The J gene is TRBJ2-1, the V gene TRBV15, with 11 bases aligning to TRBD2. The CDR3 is 15 residues long. The ends lost 5 bases at V and 4 bases at J; junction bases unmatched: 4. Looked up from germline, CDR1 is LNHNV and CDR2 is YYDKDF (reference sequence). In DNA, the CDR3 is TGTGCCACCAGCCCCGGGACTAGCGGATACAATGAGCAGTTCTTC. The encoded protein is CATSPGTSGYNEQFF.

This clone has a handful of counts. The chain recombines TRBV28 with TRBJ1-2, with D perhaps matching TRBD1 (5 bases). Germline assignment: CDR1 MDHEN and CDR2 SYDVKM. CDR3 size: 15 residues. V was shortened by 4 bases and J by 6 bases, with 18 bases between the two germline ends. The CDR3, as DNA: TGTGCCAGCAGTTGGGGGGGAGGAGGGATGAATGGCTACACCTTC. Protein: CASSWGGGGMNGYTF.

The chain is built from TRBV7-9 and TRBJ2-3, with 9 bases fitting TRBD1. J lost 3 bases, V lost 1 base, and 5 bases had no gene match. CDR1 and CDR2 from the germline V gene are SEHNR and FQNEAQ (reference sequence). CDR3 length: 16 residues. In nucleotides, the CDR3 is TGTGCCAGCAGCTTAGAGGAAGGACAGGGGACAGATACGCAGTATTTT. Its translation is CASSLEEGQGTDTQYF.

V is TRBV2 and J is TRBJ2-1, with D possibly being TRBD1 (6 bases). Germline-derived CDR1 and CDR2 are SNHLY and FYNNEI. The CDR3 runs to 15 residues. The V and J ends lost 1 base and 4 bases respectively, with 11 bases between them. CDR3 region: CASSEGQGLYNEQFF. The DNA of the CDR3 is TGTGCCAGCAGTGAAGGCCAGGGGCTTTACAATGAGCAGTTCTTC.

This chain links TRBV14 with TRBJ2-3; 16 bases match TRBD2. The J segment lost 6 bases and the V segment lost 0 bases, leaving 9 bases of the junction unmatched. This CDR3 has 19 amino acids. CDR1 is SGHDN and CDR2 is FVKESK in the germline V gene. The DNA for the CDR3 is TGTGCCAGCAGCCAAGAACCTCCGGGACTAGCGGGAGGGCGGGATACGCAGTATTTT. Residues: CASSQEPPGLAGGRDTQYF.

This chain links TRBV18 with TRBJ2-7, with 7 bases matching TRBD1. This CDR3 comprises 15 residues. Germline CDR1 is KGHSH and CDR2 is LQKENI. The ends lost 5 bases at V and 3 bases at J; junction bases unmatched: 10. CDR3 region: CASSSLGQGVYEQYF. Here the CDR3 DNA reads TGTGCCAGCTCATCTCTCGGGCAGGGGGTCTACGAGCAGTACTTC.

The gene calls are TRBV28 and TRBJ2-7; tentative D call: TRBD1 (5 bases). The CDR3 is made up of 14 amino acids. The germline V gene encodes CDR1 MDHEN and CDR2 SYDVKM. Trimming took 6 bases from V and 2 from J, leaving 14 bases between them. DNA for the CDR3: TGTGCCAGCAGCCCAGGGATTCGGACCTACGAGCAGTACTTC. It is translated as CASSPGIRTYEQYF.

This chain uses TRBV6-6 with TRBJ2-7; D is undetermined. CDR3 size: 13 residues. Germline V lookup: CDR1 MNHNY, CDR2 SVGAGI (reference sequence). Deletions cut 6 bases from V and 5 bases from J, with 14 bases between. The CDR3, as DNA: TGTGCCAGCAGACTATCTTCTTCCCACGAGCAGTACTTC. Amino acids: CASRLSSSHEQYF.

Written as DNA, the CDR3 is TGTGCCAGCAGTTCCCTTACAGGGAGCCAAGCTTTCTTT. Its translation is CASSSLTGSQAFF. The chain carries TRBV6-5 and TRBJ1-1; D might be TRBD1 (6 bases). CDR1 and CDR2 from the germline V gene are MNHEY and SVGAGI. The V gene lost 4 bases and the J gene lost 9 bases, with 15 bases spanning the gap. The CDR3 is 13 residues long.

The chain carries TRBV19 and TRBJ1-3, with unresolved D. The CDR3 extends over 12 amino acids. The germline gives CDR1 LNHDA, CDR2 SQIVND (reference sequence). V lost 6 bases, J lost 4 bases, and 7 bases lay in between. CDR3 bases: TGTGCCAGTAGAGACTTAGGAAACACCATATATTTT. It is translated as CASRDLGNTIYF.

V gene TRBV30 combines with J gene TRBJ1-1; possibly TRBD1 for D (5 bases). The germline V and J ends were trimmed by 0 bases and 7 bases, with 9 bases remaining between them. The CDR3 loop spans 12 amino acids. The germline V gene has CDR1 GTSNPN and CDR2 SVGIG (reference sequence). In DNA form, the CDR3 reads TGTGCCTGGAGTGTAGGGGTACGTGAAGCTTTCTTT. It codes for CAWSVGVREAFF.